This T cell receptor (beta chain) was recorded in a study of blood T cell repertoires in COVID-19. Trimming removed 0 bases from V and 12 bases from J, with 15 bases in between. From germline, CDR1 is MGHRA and CDR2 YSYEKL. The CDR3 has 15 residues. Data came from immunoSEQ multiplex PCR; TCRdb stores just in-frame clones and leaves some out. The sample contains about 97,000 clones, around 93% of which appear only once. Sequences were obtained from peripheral blood. This chain joins TRBV4-1 and TRBJ1-6, with D possibly matching TRBD1 (5 bases). The clonotype comes from a man between 50 and 59 years old with acute or convalescent COVID-19. In DNA, the CDR3 is TGCGCCAGCAGCCAAGAAGAGGCGGGACTTGGACCCCTCCACTTT. This encodes CASSQEEAGLGPLHF.